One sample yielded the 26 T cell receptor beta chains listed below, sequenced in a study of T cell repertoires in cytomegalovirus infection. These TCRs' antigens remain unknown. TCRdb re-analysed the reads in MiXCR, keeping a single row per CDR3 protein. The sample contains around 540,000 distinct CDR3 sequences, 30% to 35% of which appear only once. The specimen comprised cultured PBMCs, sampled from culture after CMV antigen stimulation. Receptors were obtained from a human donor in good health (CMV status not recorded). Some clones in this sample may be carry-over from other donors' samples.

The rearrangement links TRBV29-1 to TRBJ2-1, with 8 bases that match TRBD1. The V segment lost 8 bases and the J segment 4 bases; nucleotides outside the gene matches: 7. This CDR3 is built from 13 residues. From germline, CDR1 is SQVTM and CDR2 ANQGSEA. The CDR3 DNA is TGCAGCTCCGAGGGGGACAGGTACAATGAGCAGTTCTTC. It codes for CSSEGDRYNEQFF.

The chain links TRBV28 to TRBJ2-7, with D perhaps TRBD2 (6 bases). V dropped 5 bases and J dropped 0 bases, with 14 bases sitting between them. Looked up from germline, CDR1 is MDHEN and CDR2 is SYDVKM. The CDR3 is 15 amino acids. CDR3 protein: CASSPERVSSYEQYF. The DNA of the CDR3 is TGTGCCAGCAGTCCCGAGCGGGTGAGCTCCTACGAGCAGTACTTC. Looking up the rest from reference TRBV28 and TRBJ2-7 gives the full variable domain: DVKVTQSSRYLVKRTGEKVFLECVQDMDHENMFWYRQDPGLGLRLIYFSYDVKMKEKGDIPEGYSVSREKKERFSLILESASTNQTSMYLCASSPERVSSYEQYFGPGTRLTVT.

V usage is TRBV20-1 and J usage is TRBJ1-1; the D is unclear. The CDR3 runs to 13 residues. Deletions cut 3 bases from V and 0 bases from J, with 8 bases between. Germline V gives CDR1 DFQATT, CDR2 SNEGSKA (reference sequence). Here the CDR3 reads CSASPDMNTEAFF. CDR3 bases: TGCAGTGCTAGCCCGGATATGAACACTGAAGCTTTCTTT.

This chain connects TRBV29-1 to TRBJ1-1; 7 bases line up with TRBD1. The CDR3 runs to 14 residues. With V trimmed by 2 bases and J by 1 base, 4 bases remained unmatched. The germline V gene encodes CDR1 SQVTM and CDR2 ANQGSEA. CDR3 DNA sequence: TGCAGCGTTGAATTGACAGGGAGGAACACTGAAGCTTTCTTT. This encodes CSVELTGRNTEAFF.

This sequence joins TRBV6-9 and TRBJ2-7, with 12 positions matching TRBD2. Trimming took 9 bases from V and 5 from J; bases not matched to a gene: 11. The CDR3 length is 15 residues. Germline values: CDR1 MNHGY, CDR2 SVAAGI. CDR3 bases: TGTGCCAGAGAACTGACTAGCGGGAGTTCCCACGAGCAGTACTTC. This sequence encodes CARELTSGSSHEQYF.

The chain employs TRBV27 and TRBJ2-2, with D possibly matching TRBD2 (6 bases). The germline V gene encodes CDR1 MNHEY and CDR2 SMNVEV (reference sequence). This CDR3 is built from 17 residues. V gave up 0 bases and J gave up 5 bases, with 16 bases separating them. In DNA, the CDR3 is TGTGCCAGCAGTTTATCCGGTCGGGGACTTAAAACCGGGGAGCTGTTTTTT. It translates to CASSLSGRGLKTGELFF.

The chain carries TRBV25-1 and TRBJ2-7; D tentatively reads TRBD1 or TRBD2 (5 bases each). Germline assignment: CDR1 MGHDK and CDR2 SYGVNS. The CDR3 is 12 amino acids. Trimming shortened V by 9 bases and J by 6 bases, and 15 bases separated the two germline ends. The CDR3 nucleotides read TGTGCCAGTGGGACGGAACTGCGCGAGCAGTACTTC. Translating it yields CASGTELREQYF.

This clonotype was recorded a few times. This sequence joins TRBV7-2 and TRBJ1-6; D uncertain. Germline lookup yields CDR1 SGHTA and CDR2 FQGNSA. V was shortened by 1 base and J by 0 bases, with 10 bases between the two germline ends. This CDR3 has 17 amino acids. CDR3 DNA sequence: TGTGCCAGCAGCTTAGACGTCTCGAGCTCCTATAATTCACCCCTCCACTTT. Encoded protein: CASSLDVSSSYNSPLHF.

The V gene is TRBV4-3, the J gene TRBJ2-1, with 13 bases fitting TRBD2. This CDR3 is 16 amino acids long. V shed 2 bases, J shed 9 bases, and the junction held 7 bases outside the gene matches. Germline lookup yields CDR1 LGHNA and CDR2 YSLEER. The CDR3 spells CASSQRTSGRATEQFF. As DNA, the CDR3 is TGCGCCAGCAGCCAACGAACTAGCGGGAGGGCAACTGAGCAGTTCTTC.

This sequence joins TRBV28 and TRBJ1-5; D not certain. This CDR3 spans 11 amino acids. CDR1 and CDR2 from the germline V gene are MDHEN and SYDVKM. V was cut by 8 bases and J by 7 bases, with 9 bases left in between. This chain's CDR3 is CASAEIQPQHF. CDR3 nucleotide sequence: TGTGCCAGCGCGGAGATCCAGCCCCAGCATTTT.

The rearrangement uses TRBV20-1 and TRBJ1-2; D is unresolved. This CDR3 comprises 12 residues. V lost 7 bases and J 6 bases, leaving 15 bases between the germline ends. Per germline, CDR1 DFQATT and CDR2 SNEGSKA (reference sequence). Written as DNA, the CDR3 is TGCAGTGTTAAGACCGGTGTCCATGGCTACACCTTC. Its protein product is CSVKTGVHGYTF.

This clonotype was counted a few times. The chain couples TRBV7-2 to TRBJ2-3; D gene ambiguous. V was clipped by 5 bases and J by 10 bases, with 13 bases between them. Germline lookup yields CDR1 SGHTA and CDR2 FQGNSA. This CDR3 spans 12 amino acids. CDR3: CASSPIGPPQYF. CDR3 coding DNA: TGTGCCAGCAGCCCGATAGGGCCCCCGCAGTATTTT.

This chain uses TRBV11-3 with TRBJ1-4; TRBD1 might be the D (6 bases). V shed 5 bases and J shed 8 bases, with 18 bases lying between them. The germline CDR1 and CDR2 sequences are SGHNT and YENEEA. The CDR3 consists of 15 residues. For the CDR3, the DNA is TGTGCCAGCAGCCGGGGGGGCTCCGCTTCCGAAAAACTGTTTTTT. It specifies CASSRGGSASEKLFF.

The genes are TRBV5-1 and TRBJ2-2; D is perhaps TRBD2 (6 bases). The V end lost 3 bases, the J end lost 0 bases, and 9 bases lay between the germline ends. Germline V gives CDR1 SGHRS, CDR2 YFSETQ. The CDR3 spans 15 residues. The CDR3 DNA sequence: TGCGCCAGCAGCTCAGGAGGGACGAACACCGGGGAGCTGTTTTTT. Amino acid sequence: CASSSGGTNTGELFF.

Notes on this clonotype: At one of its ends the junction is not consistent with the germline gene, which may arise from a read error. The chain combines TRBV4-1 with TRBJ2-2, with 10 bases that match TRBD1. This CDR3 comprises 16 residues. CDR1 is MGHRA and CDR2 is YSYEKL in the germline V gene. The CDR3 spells CASSQGDRGNTGELFF. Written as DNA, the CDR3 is TGTGCCAGCAGCCAAGGGGACAGGGGGAACACCGGGGAGCTGTTTTTT.

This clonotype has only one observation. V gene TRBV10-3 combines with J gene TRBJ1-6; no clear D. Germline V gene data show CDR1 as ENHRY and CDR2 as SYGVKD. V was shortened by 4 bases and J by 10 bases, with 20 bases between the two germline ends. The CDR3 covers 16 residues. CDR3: CAISARTGRLGSPLHF. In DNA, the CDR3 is TGTGCCATCAGTGCGAGAACGGGGAGGTTGGGATCACCCCTCCACTTT.

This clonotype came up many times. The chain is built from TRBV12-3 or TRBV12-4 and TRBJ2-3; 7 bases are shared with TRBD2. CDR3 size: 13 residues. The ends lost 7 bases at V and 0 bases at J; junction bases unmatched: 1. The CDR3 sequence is CASTSGSTDTQYF. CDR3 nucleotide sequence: TGTGCCAGCACTAGCGGTAGCACAGATACGCAGTATTTT.

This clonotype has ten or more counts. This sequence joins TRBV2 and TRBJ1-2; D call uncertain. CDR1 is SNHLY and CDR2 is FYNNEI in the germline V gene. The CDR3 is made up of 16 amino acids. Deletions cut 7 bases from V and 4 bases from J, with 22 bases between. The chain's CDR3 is CASKPSQTGTFYGYTF. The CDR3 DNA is TGTGCCAGCAAGCCATCGCAAACCGGCACCTTCTATGGCTACACCTTC.

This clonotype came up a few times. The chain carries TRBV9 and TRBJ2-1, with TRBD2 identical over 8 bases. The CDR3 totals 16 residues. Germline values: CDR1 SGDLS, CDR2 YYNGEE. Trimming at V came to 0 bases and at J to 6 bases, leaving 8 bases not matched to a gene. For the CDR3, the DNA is TGTGCCAGCAGCGTAGGGACTAGCTACTTGGGCAATGAGCAGTTCTTC. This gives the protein CASSVGTSYLGNEQFF.

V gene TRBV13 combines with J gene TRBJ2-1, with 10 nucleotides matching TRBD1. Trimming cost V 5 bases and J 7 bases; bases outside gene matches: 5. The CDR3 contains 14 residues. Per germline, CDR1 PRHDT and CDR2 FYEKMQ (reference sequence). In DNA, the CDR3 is TGTGCCAGCAGCGGGGGGGACAGGGGTAATGAGCAGTTCTTC. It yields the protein CASSGGDRGNEQFF.

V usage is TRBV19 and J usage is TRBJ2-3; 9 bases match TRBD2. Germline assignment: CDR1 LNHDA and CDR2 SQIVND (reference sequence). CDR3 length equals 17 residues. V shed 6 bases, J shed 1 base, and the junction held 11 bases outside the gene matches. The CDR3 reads CASREAGGPRGTDTQYF. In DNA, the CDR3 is TGTGCCAGTAGAGAAGCGGGAGGCCCCCGAGGCACAGATACGCAGTATTTT.

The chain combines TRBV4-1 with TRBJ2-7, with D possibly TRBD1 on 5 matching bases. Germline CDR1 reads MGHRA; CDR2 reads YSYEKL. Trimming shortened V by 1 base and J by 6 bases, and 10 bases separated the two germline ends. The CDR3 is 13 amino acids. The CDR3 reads CASSQAARGEQYF. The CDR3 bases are TGCGCCAGCAGCCAAGCGGCTAGGGGCGAGCAGTACTTC.

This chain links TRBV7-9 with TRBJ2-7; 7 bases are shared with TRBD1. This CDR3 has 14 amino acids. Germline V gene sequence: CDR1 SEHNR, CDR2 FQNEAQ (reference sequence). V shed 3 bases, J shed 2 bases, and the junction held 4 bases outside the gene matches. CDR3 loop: CASSFAGGTYEQYF. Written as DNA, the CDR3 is TGTGCCAGCAGCTTTGCAGGGGGAACCTACGAGCAGTACTTC.

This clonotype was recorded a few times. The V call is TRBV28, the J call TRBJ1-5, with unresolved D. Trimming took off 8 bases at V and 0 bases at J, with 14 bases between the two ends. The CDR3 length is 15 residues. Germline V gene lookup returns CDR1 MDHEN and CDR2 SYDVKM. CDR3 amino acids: CASVVFGNSNQPQHF. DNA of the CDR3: TGTGCCAGCGTAGTCTTCGGTAATAGCAATCAGCCCCAGCATTTT.

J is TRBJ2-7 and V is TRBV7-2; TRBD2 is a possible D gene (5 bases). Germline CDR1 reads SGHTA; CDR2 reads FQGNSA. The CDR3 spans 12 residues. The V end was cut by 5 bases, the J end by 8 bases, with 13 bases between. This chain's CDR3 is CASSRRVEQQYF. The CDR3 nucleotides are TGTGCCAGCAGCCGGCGGGTCGAACAGCAGTACTTC.

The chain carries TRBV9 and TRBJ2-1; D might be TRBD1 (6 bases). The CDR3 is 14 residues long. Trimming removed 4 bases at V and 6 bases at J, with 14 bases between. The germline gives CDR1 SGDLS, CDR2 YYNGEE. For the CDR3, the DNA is TGTGCCAGCAGCCCAAGTGACAGGTCCAATGAGCAGTTCTTC. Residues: CASSPSDRSNEQFF.